A single sample gave rise to the 30 T cell receptor beta chains below, sequenced in a study of beta chain features in type 1 diabetes. Whole-study results and caveats: Significant though moderate, a shortening of TCRB CDR3s appeared in all four CD4+ subsets of Type 1 diabetes patients.

These receptors' antigens are unknown. Reverse transcription of all isolated RNA meant that expressed TCRB transcripts were sequenced. TCRdb's copy holds only in-frame clones and misses some; the assay was immunoSEQ multiplex PCR. The sample contains around 300,000 clones, over 12% of which appear only once. Input material: naive CD4+ T cells from blood. All receptors derive from a man between 18 and 29 years old with type 1 diabetes.

This clone was counted only a few times. This chain links TRBV28 with TRBJ2-7, with 10 bases fitting TRBD2. The junction had 7 bases not matched to a gene; V was cut back by 6 bases and J by 5 bases. Germline CDR1 MDHEN, CDR2 SYDVKM. This CDR3 region has 14 residues. This CDR3 is CASRFLAGGHEQYF. The CDR3 DNA follows: TGTGCCAGCAGATTTTTAGCGGGAGGCCACGAGCAGTACTTC.

The genes are TRBV5-1 and TRBJ1-1, with TRBD1 matching over 8 bases. CDR3 size: 14 residues. Losses at the gene ends were 5 bases for V and 1 base for J; bases not matched to a gene: 4. Per germline, CDR1 SGHRS and CDR2 YFSETQ. The CDR3 loop is CASRRGQGNTEAFF. Here the CDR3 DNA reads TGCGCCAGCAGACGTGGACAGGGGAACACTGAAGCTTTCTTT.

CDR3 DNA sequence: TGCGCCAGCAGCTTGGCAGGACAGGGCGGTGAGACCCAGTACTTC. It specifies CASSLAGQGGETQYF. The chain links TRBV5-1 to TRBJ2-5; 8 nucleotides align to TRBD1. The CDR3 consists of 15 residues. Trimming took 0 bases from V and 5 from J; bases not matched to a gene: 6. Germline V gene lookup returns CDR1 SGHRS and CDR2 YFSETQ.

This clone occurred a few times. The rearrangement joins TRBV5-4 to TRBJ2-3; 8 nucleotides match TRBD1. V dropped 4 bases and J dropped 6; count of bases not matched to a gene: 10. The CDR3 covers 15 residues. CDR1 is SGHNT, CDR2 YYREEE, per germline (reference sequence). The CDR3 protein is CASSLDRGTADTQYF. CDR3 sequence (DNA): TGTGCCAGCAGCCTCGACAGGGGAACGGCCGATACGCAGTATTTT.

The genes are TRBV25-1 and TRBJ2-1, with D maybe TRBD1 (5 bases). Germline V gene data show CDR1 as MGHDK and CDR2 as SYGVNS. The ends were cut back, 5 bases at V and 10 bases at J, with 24 bases in the middle. CDR3 size: 16 residues. In DNA, the CDR3 is TGTGCCAGCAGTTCCCCCCCAGGACATGACAATGAAGAGCAGTTCTTC. Its translation is CASSSPPGHDNEEQFF.

This chain connects TRBV5-6 to TRBJ2-7; D uncertain. This CDR3 spans 12 amino acids. CDR1 is SGHDT, CDR2 YYEEEE, per germline. V was pared by 1 base and J by 1 base, with 3 bases between. CDR3 bases: TGTGCCAGCAGCTTGTCGTCCTACGAGCAGTACTTC. As protein: CASSLSSYEQYF.

The table lists this clone with a few counts. The V and J genes are TRBV28 and TRBJ2-1, with D possibly being TRBD1 (5 bases). V was clipped by 5 bases and J by 4 bases, with 6 bases between them. Germline lookup yields CDR1 MDHEN and CDR2 SYDVKM. This CDR3 has 12 residues. The CDR3 DNA reads as TGTGCCAGCAGTCAGGGATACAATGAGCAGTTCTTC. Translating it yields CASSQGYNEQFF.

This clone was picked up a small number of times. The chain uses TRBV7-2 and TRBJ1-5, with 8 positions matching TRBD1. The CDR3 sequence is 16 residues long. Looked up from germline, CDR1 is SGHTA and CDR2 is FQGNSA. Trimming cost V 5 bases and J 2 bases; bases outside gene matches: 8. CDR3 residues: CASSGQGRLGNQPQHF. For the CDR3, the DNA is TGTGCCAGCAGCGGACAGGGAAGGTTAGGCAATCAGCCCCAGCATTTT. The complete variable domain, with remaining parts taken from reference TRBV7-2 and TRBJ1-5, reads GAGVSQSPSNKVTEKGKDVELRCDPISGHTALYWYRQSLGQGLEFLIYFQGNSAPDKSGLPSDRFSAERTGGSVSTLTIQRTQQEDSAVYLCASSGQGRLGNQPQHFGDGTRLSIL.

Notes on this clone: Other nucleotide sequences in the sample specify the same CDR3. V usage is TRBV30 and J usage is TRBJ2-5; no definite D call. Per germline, CDR1 GTSNPN and CDR2 SVGIG (reference sequence). The CDR3 consists of 11 residues. V was cut by 2 bases and J by 5 bases, with 6 bases left in between. CDR3 DNA: TGTGCCTGGAGTAGCCGGGAGACCCAGTACTTC. Residues: CAWSSRETQYF.

The chain has TRBV7-6 and TRBJ1-2; 7 bases line up with TRBD1. The CDR3 sequence is 13 residues long. Per germline, CDR1 SGHVS and CDR2 FNYEAQ. V lost 1 base, J lost 8 bases, and 4 bases stayed unmatched. Here the CDR3 reads CASSLGQGGGYTF. The DNA of the CDR3 is TGTGCCAGCAGCTTAGGACAGGGAGGAGGCTACACCTTC.

This clone was seen a handful of times. The chain carries TRBV20-1 and TRBJ2-7; D is ambiguous. The CDR3 consists of 11 residues. The ends were cut back, 3 bases at V and 4 bases at J, with 7 bases in the middle. Germline CDR1 and CDR2: DFQATT and SNEGSKA (reference sequence). This chain's CDR3 is CSARALYEQYF. CDR3 DNA: TGCAGTGCTAGGGCTCTGTACGAGCAGTACTTC.

The chain joins TRBV5-7 to TRBJ2-7, with D unclear. TRBV5-7 is noted as an ORF with a role that remains uncertain. This CDR3 has 11 amino acids. V was pared by 0 bases and J by 6 bases, with 4 bases between. The CDR3 DNA reads as TGTGCCAGCAGCTTGGCGAGCGAGCAGTACTTC. Its protein is CASSLASEQYF.

The chain recombines TRBV5-6 with TRBJ2-5; 7 bases line up with TRBD1. Trimming at V came to 0 bases and at J to 5 bases, leaving 4 bases not matched to a gene. This CDR3 has 14 residues. Germline V lookup: CDR1 SGHDT, CDR2 YYEEEE. Written as DNA, the CDR3 is TGTGCCAGCAGCTTGGAGGGGGCGAGGGAGACCCAGTACTTC. Translation: CASSLEGARETQYF. Together with reference TRBV5-6 and TRBJ2-5, the CDR3 gives the full variable domain: DAGVTQSPTHLIKTRGQQVTLRCSPKSGHDTVSWYQQALGQGPQFIFQYYEEEERQRGNFPDRFSGHQFPNYSSELNVNALLLGDSALYLCASSLEGARETQYFGPGTRLLVL.

This clone appeared a few times. The chain links TRBV28 to TRBJ2-7, with 9 bases lining up with TRBD1. There are 14 residues in the CDR3. The V gene's germline CDR1 is MDHEN and CDR2 SYDVKM. V gave up 5 bases and J gave up 5 bases; unmatched junction bases: 7. CDR3 nucleotide sequence: TGTGCCAGCAGTCCCCGGACAGGGGTGAACGAGCAGTACTTC. Translated: CASSPRTGVNEQYF. The variable domain in full, with the rest retrieved from reference TRBV28 and TRBJ2-7, is DVKVTQSSRYLVKRTGEKVFLECVQDMDHENMFWYRQDPGLGLRLIYFSYDVKMKEKGDIPEGYSVSREKKERFSLILESASTNQTSMYLCASSPRTGVNEQYFGPGTRLTVT.

Here the CDR3 reads CASSLDRAQETQYF. The CDR3 nucleotides read TGCGCCAGCAGCCTAGACAGGGCACAAGAGACCCAGTACTTC. The gene calls are TRBV5-1 and TRBJ2-5; 7 nucleotides align to TRBD1. The germline gives CDR1 SGHRS, CDR2 YFSETQ. The CDR3 has 14 amino acids. Trimming at V came to 4 bases and at J to 2 bases, leaving 5 bases not matched to a gene. The variable domain in full, with the rest retrieved from reference TRBV5-1 and TRBJ2-5, is KAGVTQTPRYLIKTRGQQVTLSCSPISGHRSVSWYQQTPGQGLQFLFEYFSETQRNKGNFPGRFSGRQFSNSRSEMNVSTLELGDSALYLCASSLDRAQETQYFGPGTRLLVL.

This clone has a handful of counts. The chain carries TRBV30 and TRBJ2-1; TRBD2 is a possible D gene (6 bases). The CDR3 has 13 residues. Germline loops: CDR1 GTSNPN, CDR2 SVGIG (reference sequence). Trimming pared 3 bases from V and 5 bases from J, leaving 11 bases between. CDR3 in amino acids: CAWRGTAHNEQFF. CDR3 bases: TGTGCCTGGAGGGGGACTGCCCACAATGAGCAGTTCTTC.

The chain recombines TRBV7-6 with TRBJ2-2; 8 bases map to TRBD2. With 2 bases clipped from V and 1 base from J, the junction kept 15 bases outside the gene matches. CDR1 is SGHVS, CDR2 FNYEAQ, per germline. CDR3 length: 20 residues. CDR3 sequence: CASSLTGGPKKKQNTGELFF. CDR3 DNA sequence: TGTGCCAGCAGCTTAACGGGAGGGCCTAAGAAAAAACAGAACACCGGGGAGCTGTTTTTT.

V is TRBV4-3 and J is TRBJ2-5; 8 positions match TRBD1. V was clipped by 4 bases and J by 5 bases; unmatched bases: 3. The CDR3 sequence is 13 residues long. Germline-derived CDR1 and CDR2 are LGHNA and YSLEER. The CDR3: CASSPYRGETQYF. The CDR3, as DNA: TGCGCCAGCAGCCCCTACAGGGGGGAGACCCAGTACTTC.

The CDR3 DNA reads as TGTGCCAGCAGCTTCCGACTAGCGGGAGGATCCGGGGAGCTGTTTTTT. This encodes CASSFRLAGGSGELFF. This sequence joins TRBV11-2 and TRBJ2-2, with 13 bases that match TRBD2. This CDR3 is 16 amino acids long. Germline V gives CDR1 SGHAT, CDR2 FQNNGV. The trim removed 3 bases at V and 6 bases at J, leaving 4 bases unmatched.

The chain joins TRBV19 to TRBJ2-1; TRBD2 agrees at 11 bases. This CDR3 spans 15 amino acids. Germline values: CDR1 LNHDA, CDR2 SQIVND (reference sequence). Trimming took 10 bases from V and 3 from J; bases not matched to a gene: 8. In DNA form, the CDR3 reads TGTGCCACTAAAGCTACTAGCGGGAGCTACAATGAGCAGTTCTTC. As protein: CATKATSGSYNEQFF.

The rearrangement joins TRBV23-1 to TRBJ2-1, with TRBD2 identical over 11 bases. TRBV23-1 is an ORF, and what it does is uncertain. The CDR3 has 17 amino acids. V gave up 5 bases and J gave up 5 bases; unmatched junction bases: 11. The CDR3 DNA reads as TGCGCCAGCAGTGGGCGTATAGCGGGGGGGCGCGACAATGAGCAGTTCTTC. It translates to CASSGRIAGGRDNEQFF.

A few counts support this clone. The rearrangement uses TRBV5-6 and TRBJ2-5; TRBD2 might be the D (6 bases). Germline CDR1 and CDR2: SGHDT and YYEEEE. V was clipped by 1 base and J by 5 bases, with 9 bases between them. The CDR3 covers 13 residues. CDR3 protein: CASSLYRGETQYF. The DNA of the CDR3 is TGTGCCAGCAGCTTGTATCGGGGGGAGACCCAGTACTTC.

This clone has just a few counts. The V gene is TRBV11-2, the J gene TRBJ2-5, with D possibly matching TRBD2 (5 bases). Between the trimmed V and J ends, which lost 4 bases and 5 bases, there was a span of 14 bases. CDR3 length equals 14 residues. The germline V gene encodes CDR1 SGHAT and CDR2 FQNNGV. The CDR3 sequence is CASSSVRGQETQYF. CDR3 DNA: TGTGCCAGCAGCTCAGTCCGAGGGCAGGAGACCCAGTACTTC.

This clone showed up just a few times. No DNA is shown, since the ends of the CDR3 on it are uncertain; the CDR3 is the one TCRdb lists. The chain couples TRBV2 to TRBJ1-1; the table's TRBD1 call for D was not verified on the DNA. Germline CDR1 is SNHLY and CDR2 is FYNNEI. Both ends counted, the CDR3 spans 15 residues. The CDR3 reads CASSEVGQGAGWGFF.

The CDR3 reads CASRLAGRSETQYF. CDR3 sequence (DNA): TGTGCCAGCAGACTAGCGGGGAGGTCAGAGACCCAGTACTTC. This chain joins TRBV6-5 and TRBJ2-5; 10 bases map to TRBD2. J was trimmed by 4 bases and V by 6 bases; bases with no gene match: 5. The CDR3 spans 14 residues. Per the germline V gene, CDR1 is MNHEY and CDR2 is SVGAGI.

The V and J genes are TRBV30 and TRBJ1-1; D is ambiguous. Trimming shortened V by 1 base and J by 9 bases, and 15 bases separated the two germline ends. CDR3 length: 13 residues. Germline assignment: CDR1 GTSNPN and CDR2 SVGIG (reference sequence). The CDR3 coding sequence is TGTGCCTGGAGTGGGGCCTCTTCCTCCAAAGCTTTCTTT. It yields the protein CAWSGASSSKAFF.

This clone was seen a handful of times. The gene calls are TRBV9 and TRBJ2-6; D gene ambiguous. CDR3 size: 13 residues. The germline V and J ends were trimmed by 6 bases and 2 bases, with 6 bases remaining between them. Germline CDR1 reads SGDLS; CDR2 reads YYNGEE. CDR3 amino acids: CASTRTGANVLTF. CDR3 DNA sequence: TGTGCCAGCACCAGAACTGGGGCCAACGTCCTGACTTTC.

The chain carries TRBV27 and TRBJ2-3; the D gene is possibly TRBD2 (5 bases). The CDR3 totals 14 residues. Per germline, CDR1 MNHEY and CDR2 SMNVEV (reference sequence). V was cut by 3 bases and J by 2 bases, with 9 bases left in between. This CDR3 is CASSFGEYTDTQYF. CDR3 in DNA: TGTGCCAGCAGTTTTGGGGAGTACACAGATACGCAGTATTTT.

This clone was seen more than once but under ten times. This chain joins TRBV29-1 and TRBJ1-1, with TRBD1 matching over 7 bases. CDR1 and CDR2 (germline): SQVTM, ANQGSEA. With 2 bases clipped from V and 3 bases from J, the junction kept 3 bases outside the gene matches. This CDR3 region has 13 residues. The CDR3 DNA sequence: TGCAGCGTTGAAAAACAGGGGTACACTGAAGCTTTCTTT. Its translation: CSVEKQGYTEAFF. The full variable domain, its missing parts supplied by reference TRBV29-1 and TRBJ1-1, is SAVISQKPSRDICQRGTSLTIQCQVDSQVTMMFWYRQQPGQSLTLIATANQGSEATYESGFVIDKFPISRPNLTFSTLTVSNMSPEDSSIYLCSVEKQGYTEAFFGQGTRLTVV.

This clone was seen more than once but under ten times. The V call is TRBV6-1, the J call TRBJ1-5; D remains ambiguous. Germline loops: CDR1 MNHNS, CDR2 SASEGT. Deletions cut 2 bases from V and 13 bases from J, with 6 bases between. The CDR3 totals 10 residues. The CDR3 coding sequence is TGTGCCAGCAGTGAAAACAGACAGCATTTT. It codes for CASSENRQHF.